This T cell receptor (beta chain) was sequenced for a study of CD8+CD57+ T cells in acquired aplastic anemia. Note on this clonotype: Germline and junction disagree at one end, which may indicate a read error.

Whoever was chosen for sequencing had shown CD8+CD57+ cell expansion by flow cytometry. This CDR3 contains 11 residues. Per germline, CDR1 LNHDA and CDR2 SQIVND (reference sequence). Template material for TCR beta VDJ and CDR3 profiling consisted of genomic DNA. TCRdb redid the calling of the reads with MiXCR, one entry per CDR3 protein. The sample consists of roughly 200,000 distinct CDR3 sequences, 65% of them appearing once. The receptor was derived from a human donor with aplastic anemia. This sequence joins TRBV19 and TRBJ1-2; D unclear. Sequenced input: sorted CD4+, CD8+, or CD8+CD57+ T cells (not recorded which) from PBMCs. The CDR3 reads CASSIGMEPAF. CDR3 sequence (DNA): TGTGCCAGTAGTATCGGAATGGAGCCTGCGTTC.